Presented here are 17 T cell receptor beta chains from one specimen sequenced in a study of T cells expressing NK-cell markers. TCRdb reprocessed the 5' RACE reads and reports one entry per CDR3 protein, with no DNA. This sample lists a few hundred thousand distinct CDR3 sequences; its ten largest clones have about 5.2%. The material sequenced was blood T cells: a sorted CD56 or NKG2C T cell subset, CD4+ or CD8+ T cells, or bulk PBMC T cells (not recorded which). The receptors were gathered from a man aged 18-70 years in good health.

The chain carries TRBV12-3 or TRBV12-4 and TRBJ2-7; TCRdb's assignment of TRBD2 cannot be checked, as there is no DNA. This CDR3 has 15 residues. The CDR3 here is CASTYDGTREYEQYF.

V and J are TRBV6-5 and TRBJ1-4; TCRdb's D call, TRBD1, is unchecked because there is no DNA. CDR3 length: 15 amino acids. Germline V lookup: CDR1 MNHEY, CDR2 SVGAGI. CDR3 loop: CASSYSTGGFEKLFF.

The CDR3 region is CASSYRGRGGTRTGELFF. The chain couples TRBV6-5 to TRBJ2-2; as DNA is missing, the TRBD1 call by TCRdb cannot be tested. Germline CDR1 is MNHEY and CDR2 is SVGAGI. This CDR3 comprises 18 residues.

V is TRBV6-5 and J is TRBJ1-5; TCRdb's D call, TRBD1, is unchecked because there is no DNA. There are 15 residues in the CDR3. Germline lookup yields CDR1 MNHEY and CDR2 SVGAGI. The CDR3 sequence is CASSYSVGAGQPQHF.

This chain connects TRBV12-3 or TRBV12-4 to TRBJ2-5; as DNA is missing, the TRBD1 call by TCRdb cannot be tested. The CDR3 is 16 amino acids. The CDR3: CASSFRGAGEFGTQYF.

The chain has TRBV3-1 and TRBJ2-5. CDR1 and CDR2 (germline): LGHDT, YNNKEL (reference sequence). CDR3 length equals 12 residues. The CDR3 region is CASSSPRETQYF.

The chain joins TRBV20-1 to TRBJ2-5; TCRdb calls TRBD1, which cannot be checked without DNA. This CDR3 spans 14 amino acids. Germline assignment: CDR1 DFQATT and CDR2 SNEGSKA (reference sequence). CDR3 loop: CSALTVQVQETQYF.

This chain uses TRBV5-1 with TRBJ2-3. Germline CDR1 SGHRS, CDR2 YFSETQ. The CDR3 is 14 residues long. The CDR3 sequence is CASSLAGSTDTQYF.

This rearrangement joins TRBV12-3 or TRBV12-4 to TRBJ2-1. CDR3 size: 15 residues. Here the CDR3 reads CASRLALSSYNEQFF.

This chain connects TRBV20-1 to TRBJ2-1. The CDR3 contains 11 residues. Germline CDR1 DFQATT, CDR2 SNEGSKA (reference sequence). The CDR3 sequence is CSARASSEQFF.

The chain employs TRBV12-3 or TRBV12-4 and TRBJ2-4; the D call from TCRdb, TRBD1, cannot be confirmed without DNA. CDR3 length: 15 residues. The CDR3 is CASSRTGDLKNIQYF.

The chain uses TRBV20-1 and TRBJ1-1; TCRdb lists TRBD1, though no DNA is available to test this call. Germline CDR1 and CDR2: DFQATT and SNEGSKA (reference sequence). The CDR3 covers 12 residues. The CDR3 sequence: CSARTGDTEAFF.

The V call is TRBV5-1, the J call TRBJ1-1. The germline gives CDR1 SGHRS, CDR2 YFSETQ. This CDR3 is 14 amino acids long. The CDR3 sequence is CASSLTPGRTEAFF.

This chain links TRBV5-1 with TRBJ2-7. Germline V gene data show CDR1 as SGHRS and CDR2 as YFSETQ. The CDR3 covers 14 residues. This chain's CDR3 is CASSLFQDPYEQYF.

This chain connects TRBV6-4 to TRBJ2-1; there is no DNA to check the TCRdb D call of TRBD2. Germline values: CDR1 MRHNA, CDR2 SNTAGT. The CDR3 consists of 15 residues. The CDR3 protein is CASSRTSGNYNEQFF.

V is TRBV2 and J is TRBJ2-7; the D call of TRBD1 rests on TCRdb alone, since no DNA is present to check it. Germline V gene lookup returns CDR1 SNHLY and CDR2 FYNNEI. The CDR3 is 15 residues long. CDR3 sequence reads: CASRLKGTGDGEQYF.

The rearrangement uses TRBV4-1 and TRBJ1-6; TCRdb designates TRBD1, a call that cannot be tested without DNA. Germline V CDR1 and CDR2: MGHRA, YSYEKL. The CDR3 has 15 residues. This CDR3 reads CASSPKGGYNSPLHF.